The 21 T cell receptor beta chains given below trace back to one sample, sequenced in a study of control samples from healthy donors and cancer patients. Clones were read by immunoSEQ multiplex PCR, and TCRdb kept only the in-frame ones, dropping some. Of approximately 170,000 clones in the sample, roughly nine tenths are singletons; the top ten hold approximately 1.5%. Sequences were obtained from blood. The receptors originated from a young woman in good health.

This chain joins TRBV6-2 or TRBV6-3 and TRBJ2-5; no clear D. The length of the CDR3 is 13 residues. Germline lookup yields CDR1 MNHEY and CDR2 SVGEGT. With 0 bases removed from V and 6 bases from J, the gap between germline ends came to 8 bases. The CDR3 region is CASSYSGVKTQYF. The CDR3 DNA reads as TGTGCCAGCAGTTACTCGGGCGTTAAGACCCAGTACTTC.

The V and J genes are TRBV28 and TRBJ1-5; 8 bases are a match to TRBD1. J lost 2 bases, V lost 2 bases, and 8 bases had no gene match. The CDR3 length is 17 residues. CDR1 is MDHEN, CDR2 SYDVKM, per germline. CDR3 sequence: CASSLTDRVLGNQPQHF. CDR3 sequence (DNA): TGTGCCAGCAGTTTAACGGACAGGGTTCTGGGCAATCAGCCCCAGCATTTT. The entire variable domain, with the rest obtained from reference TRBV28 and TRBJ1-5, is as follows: DVKVTQSSRYLVKRTGEKVFLECVQDMDHENMFWYRQDPGLGLRLIYFSYDVKMKEKGDIPEGYSVSREKKERFSLILESASTNQTSMYLCASSLTDRVLGNQPQHFGDGTRLSIL.

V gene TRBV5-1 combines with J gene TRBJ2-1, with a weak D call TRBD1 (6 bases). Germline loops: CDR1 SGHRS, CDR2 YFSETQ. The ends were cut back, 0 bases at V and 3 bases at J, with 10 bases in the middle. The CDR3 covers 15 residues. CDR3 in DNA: TGCGCCAGCAGCTTGGGACAGGTCGGCTACAATGAGCAGTTCTTC. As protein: CASSLGQVGYNEQFF.

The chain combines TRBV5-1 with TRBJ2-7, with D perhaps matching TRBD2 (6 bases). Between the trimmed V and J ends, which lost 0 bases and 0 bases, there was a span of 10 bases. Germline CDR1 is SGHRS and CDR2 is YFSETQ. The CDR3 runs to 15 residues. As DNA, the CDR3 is TGCGCCAGCAGCTTGGGGGAGGACGGCTCCTACGAGCAGTACTTC. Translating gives CASSLGEDGSYEQYF.

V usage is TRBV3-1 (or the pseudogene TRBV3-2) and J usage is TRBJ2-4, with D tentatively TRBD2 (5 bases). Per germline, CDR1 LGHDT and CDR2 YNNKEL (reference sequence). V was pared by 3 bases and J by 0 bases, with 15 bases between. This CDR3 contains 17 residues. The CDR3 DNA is TGTGCCAGCAGCCATCATCGGGGAGAACTAGCCAAAAACATTCAGTACTTC. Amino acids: CASSHHRGELAKNIQYF.

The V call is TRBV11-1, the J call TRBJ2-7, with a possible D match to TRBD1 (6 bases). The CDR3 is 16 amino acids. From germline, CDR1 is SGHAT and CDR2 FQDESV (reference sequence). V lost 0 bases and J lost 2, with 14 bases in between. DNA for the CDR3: TGTGCCAGCAGCTTAGCACAAGGGACAAGGACCTACGAGCAGTACTTC. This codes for CASSLAQGTRTYEQYF.

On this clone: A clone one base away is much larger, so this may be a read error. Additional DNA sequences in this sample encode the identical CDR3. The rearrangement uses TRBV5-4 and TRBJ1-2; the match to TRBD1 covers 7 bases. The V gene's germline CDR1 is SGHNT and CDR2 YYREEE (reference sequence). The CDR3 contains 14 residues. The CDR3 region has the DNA TGTGCCAGCAGCTTGGGCAGGGGGACGGATGGTTACACCTTC. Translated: CASSLGRGTDGYTF.

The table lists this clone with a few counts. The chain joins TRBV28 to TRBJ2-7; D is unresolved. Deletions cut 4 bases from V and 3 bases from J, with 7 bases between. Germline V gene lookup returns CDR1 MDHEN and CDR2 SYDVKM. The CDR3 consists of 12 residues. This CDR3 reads CASSSRHYEQYF. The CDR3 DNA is TGTGCCAGCAGTTCCAGGCACTACGAGCAGTACTTC.

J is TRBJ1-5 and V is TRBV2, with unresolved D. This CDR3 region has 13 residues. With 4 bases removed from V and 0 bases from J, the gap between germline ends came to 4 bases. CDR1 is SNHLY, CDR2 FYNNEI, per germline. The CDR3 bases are TGTGCCAGCAGTGCAGATAGCAATCAGCCCCAGCATTTT. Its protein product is CASSADSNQPQHF.

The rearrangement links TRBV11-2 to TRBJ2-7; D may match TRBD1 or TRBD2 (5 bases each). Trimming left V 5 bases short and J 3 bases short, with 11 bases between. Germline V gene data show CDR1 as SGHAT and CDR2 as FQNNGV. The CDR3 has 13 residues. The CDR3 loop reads CASSPGRGYEQYF. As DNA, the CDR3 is TGTGCCAGCAGCCCGGGACGGGGCTACGAGCAGTACTTC.

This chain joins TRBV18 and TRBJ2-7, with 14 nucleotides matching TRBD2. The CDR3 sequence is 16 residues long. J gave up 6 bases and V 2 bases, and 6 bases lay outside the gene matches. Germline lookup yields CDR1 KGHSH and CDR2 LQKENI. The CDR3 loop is CASSPSGTSGGFEQYF. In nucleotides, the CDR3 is TGTGCCAGCTCACCATCCGGGACTAGCGGGGGTTTCGAGCAGTACTTC.

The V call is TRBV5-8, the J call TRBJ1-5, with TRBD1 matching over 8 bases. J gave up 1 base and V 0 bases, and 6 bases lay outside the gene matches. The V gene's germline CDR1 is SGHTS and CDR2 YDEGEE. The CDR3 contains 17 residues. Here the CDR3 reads CASSLVQGARSNQPQHF. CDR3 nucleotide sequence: TGTGCCAGCAGCTTGGTCCAGGGGGCACGAAGCAATCAGCCCCAGCATTTT.

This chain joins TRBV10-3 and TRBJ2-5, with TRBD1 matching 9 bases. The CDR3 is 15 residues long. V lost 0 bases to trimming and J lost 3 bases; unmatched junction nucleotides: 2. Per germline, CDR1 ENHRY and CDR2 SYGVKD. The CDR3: CAISESGTGKETQYF. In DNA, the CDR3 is TGTGCCATCAGTGAGTCCGGGACAGGGAAAGAGACCCAGTACTTC.

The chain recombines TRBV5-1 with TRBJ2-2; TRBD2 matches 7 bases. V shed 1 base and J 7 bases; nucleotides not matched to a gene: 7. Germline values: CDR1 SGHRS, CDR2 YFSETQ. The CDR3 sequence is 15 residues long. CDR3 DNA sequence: TGCGCCAGCAGCTTGTCTGCACTAGCGATCGGGGAGCTGTTTTTT. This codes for CASSLSALAIGELFF.

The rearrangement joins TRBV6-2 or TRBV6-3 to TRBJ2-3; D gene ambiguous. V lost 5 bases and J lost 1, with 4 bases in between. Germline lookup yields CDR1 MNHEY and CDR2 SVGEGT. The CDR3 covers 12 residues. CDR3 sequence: CASSTGTDTQYF. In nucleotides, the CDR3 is TGTGCCAGCAGTACAGGCACAGATACGCAGTATTTT.

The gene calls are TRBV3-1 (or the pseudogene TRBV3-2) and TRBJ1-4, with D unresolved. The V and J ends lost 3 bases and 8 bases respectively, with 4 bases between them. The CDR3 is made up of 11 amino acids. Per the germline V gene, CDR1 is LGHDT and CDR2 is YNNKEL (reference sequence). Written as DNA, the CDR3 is TGTGCCAGCAGCCAGGGAGAAAAACTGTTTTTT. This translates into CASSQGEKLFF.

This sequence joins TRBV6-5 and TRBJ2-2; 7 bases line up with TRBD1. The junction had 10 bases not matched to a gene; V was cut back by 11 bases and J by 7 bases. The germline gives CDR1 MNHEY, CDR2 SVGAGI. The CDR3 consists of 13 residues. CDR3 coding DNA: TGTGCCGGAAGGAGAGGGGGCTTCGGGGAGCTGTTTTTT. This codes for CAGRRGGFGELFF.

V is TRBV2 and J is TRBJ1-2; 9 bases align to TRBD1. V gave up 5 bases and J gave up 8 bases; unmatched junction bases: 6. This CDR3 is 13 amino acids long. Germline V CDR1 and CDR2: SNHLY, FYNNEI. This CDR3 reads CASSLQGALGYTF. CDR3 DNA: TGTGCCAGCAGTCTACAGGGGGCGCTCGGCTACACCTTC.

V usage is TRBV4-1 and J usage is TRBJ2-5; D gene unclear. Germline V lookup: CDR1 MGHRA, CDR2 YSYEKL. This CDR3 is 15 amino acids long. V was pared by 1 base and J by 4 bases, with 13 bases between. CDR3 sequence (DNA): TGCGCCAGCAGCCAAGCCCTAGGCATTCCAGAGACCCAGTACTTC. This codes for CASSQALGIPETQYF.

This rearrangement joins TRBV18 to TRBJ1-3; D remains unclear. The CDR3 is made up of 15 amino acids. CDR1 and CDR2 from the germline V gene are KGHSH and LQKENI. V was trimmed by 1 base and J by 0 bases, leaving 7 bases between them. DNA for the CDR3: TGTGCCAGCTCACCACTGGAGGGCTCTGGAAACACCATATATTTT. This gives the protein CASSPLEGSGNTIYF. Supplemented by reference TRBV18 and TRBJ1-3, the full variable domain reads NAGVMQNPRHLVRRRGQEARLRCSPMKGHSHVYWYRQLPEEGLKFMVYLQKENIIDESGMPKERFSAEFPKEGPSILRIQQVVRGDSAAYFCASSPLEGSGNTIYFGEGSWLTVV.

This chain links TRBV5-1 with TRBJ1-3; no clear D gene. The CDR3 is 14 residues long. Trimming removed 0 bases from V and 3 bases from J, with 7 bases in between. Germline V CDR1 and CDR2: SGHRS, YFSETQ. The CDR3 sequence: CASSLGANGNTIYF. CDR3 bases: TGCGCCAGCAGCTTGGGGGCCAATGGAAACACCATATATTTT. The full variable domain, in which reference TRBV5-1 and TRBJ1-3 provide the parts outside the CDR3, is KAGVTQTPRYLIKTRGQQVTLSCSPISGHRSVSWYQQTPGQGLQFLFEYFSETQRNKGNFPGRFSGRQFSNSRSEMNVSTLELGDSALYLCASSLGANGNTIYFGEGSWLTVV.